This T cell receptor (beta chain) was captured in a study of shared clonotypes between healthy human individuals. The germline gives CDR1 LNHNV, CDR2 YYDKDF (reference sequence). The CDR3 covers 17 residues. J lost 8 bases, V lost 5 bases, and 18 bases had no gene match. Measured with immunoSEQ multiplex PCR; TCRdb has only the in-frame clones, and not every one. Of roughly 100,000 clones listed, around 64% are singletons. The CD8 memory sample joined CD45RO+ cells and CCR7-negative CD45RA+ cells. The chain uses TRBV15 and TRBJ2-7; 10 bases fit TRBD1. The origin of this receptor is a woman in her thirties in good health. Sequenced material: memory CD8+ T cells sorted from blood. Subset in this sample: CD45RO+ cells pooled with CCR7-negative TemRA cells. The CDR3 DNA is TGTGCCACCAGCCCACGAATGGGTCAGGGGACAGGGGCAAAGCAGTACTTC. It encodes CATSPRMGQGTGAKQYF. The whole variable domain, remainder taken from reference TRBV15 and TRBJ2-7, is DAMVIQNPRYQVTQFGKPVTLSCSQTLNHNVMYWYQQKSSQAPKLLFHYYDKDFNNEADTPDNFQSRRPNTSFCFLDIRSPGLGDTAMYLCATSPRMGQGTGAKQYFGPGTRLTVT.